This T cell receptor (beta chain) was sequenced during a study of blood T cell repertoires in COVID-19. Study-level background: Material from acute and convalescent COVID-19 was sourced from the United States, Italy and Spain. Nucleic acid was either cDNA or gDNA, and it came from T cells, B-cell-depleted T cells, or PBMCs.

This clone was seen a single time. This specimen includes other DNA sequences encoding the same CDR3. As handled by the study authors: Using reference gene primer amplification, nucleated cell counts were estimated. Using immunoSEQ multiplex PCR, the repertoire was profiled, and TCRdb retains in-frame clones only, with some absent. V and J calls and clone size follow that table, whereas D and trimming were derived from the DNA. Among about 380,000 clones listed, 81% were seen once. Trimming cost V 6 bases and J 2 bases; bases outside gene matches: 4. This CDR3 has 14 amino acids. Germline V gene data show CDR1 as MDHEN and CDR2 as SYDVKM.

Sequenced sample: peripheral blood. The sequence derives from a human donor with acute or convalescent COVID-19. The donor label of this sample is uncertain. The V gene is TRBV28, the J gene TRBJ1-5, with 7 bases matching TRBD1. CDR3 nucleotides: TGTGCCAGCAGACCAACAGGGGGCAATCAGCCCCAGCATTTT. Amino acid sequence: CASRPTGGNQPQHF.